A selection of T cell receptor beta chains follows, all from one sample in a study of Ad26.COV2.S vaccination and SARS-CoV-2 variants. Method: immunoSEQ multiplex PCR; TCRdb's copy keeps in-frame clones and lacks some. The sample holds 400,000 to 450,000 clones, around 93% seen once. This specimen was peripheral blood, taken in a trial of Ad26.COV2.S vaccine versus placebo. The receptors originated from a person between 18 and 59 years old who received the Ad26.COV2.S COVID-19 vaccine or a placebo. Both conserved end residues are part of each CDR3. The order of the fields is J gene, clone size, V gene, D gene, CDR3 protein, CDR3 DNA. The D gene is left open where the match is weak. Not all rows give a size; the values are once, few, many and, for expanded clones, a class.

>TRBJ2-3|-|TRBV30|-
CAWDGGPQGQYF
TGTGCCTGGGACGGGGGGCCGCAGGGGCAGTATTTT
>TRBJ2-7|-|TRBV11-2|-
CASSPQGTPYEQYF
TGTGCCAGCAGCCCCCAGGGTACCCCCTACGAGCAGTACTTC
>TRBJ1-2|once|TRBV6-4|-
CASSDSEHPGYTF
TGTGCCAGCAGTGACTCGGAACATCCGGGCTACACCTTC
>TRBJ2-1|-|TRBV6-2/TRBV6-3|TRBD2
CASSWDVGSGGYNEQFF
TGTGCCAGCAGTTGGGATGTGGGTAGCGGGGGTTACAATGAGCAGTTCTTC
>TRBJ2-7|-|TRBV19|TRBD1
CATEIGQGLSYEQYF
TGTGCCACCGAGATAGGACAGGGGCTTTCCTACGAGCAGTACTTC
>TRBJ2-7|-|TRBV4-3|-
CASSQDIRRIGGGDYSYEQYF
TGCGCCAGCAGCCAAGATATCCGTCGGATAGGAGGAGGAGACTATTCCTACGAGCAGTACTTC
>TRBJ1-5|few|TRBV11-2|TRBD1
CASSLDRGLGQPQHF
TGTGCCAGCAGCTTAGACAGGGGGCTTGGGCAGCCCCAGCATTTT
>TRBJ2-7|-|TRBV2|-
CASSERTNRAYEQYF
TGTGCCAGCAGTGAGAGGACGAATCGGGCCTACGAGCAGTACTTC
>TRBJ2-5|-|TRBV5-1|TRBD1
CASSLATGFQETQYF
TGCGCCAGCAGCTTGGCGACAGGGTTTCAAGAGACCCAGTACTTC
>TRBJ1-2|once|TRBV10-2|TRBD1
CASRSGQGTYGYTF
TGCGCCAGCAGATCGGGACAGGGGACCTATGGCTACACCTTC
>TRBJ2-1|-|TRBV7-2|TRBD2
CASGLAGKYNEQFF
TGTGCCAGCGGACTAGCGGGGAAATACAATGAGCAGTTCTTC
>TRBJ2-7|-|TRBV30|TRBD1
CAWSVGTGEFHEQYF
TGTGCCTGGAGTGTTGGGACAGGGGAGTTCCACGAGCAGTACTTC
>TRBJ1-3|-|TRBV7-2|-
CASSLEGPISGNTIYF
TGTGCCAGCAGCTTAGAAGGACCTATCTCTGGAAACACCATATATTTT
>TRBJ1-6|-|TRBV6-6|-
CASIPIRDTGQPLHF
TGTGCCAGCATTCCAATCCGGGACACGGGTCAACCCCTCCACTTT
>TRBJ2-2|-|TRBV6-5|-
CASSTGTQNTGELFF
TGTGCCAGCAGTACAGGGACACAGAACACCGGGGAGCTGTTTTTT
>TRBJ2-7|-|TRBV5-1|TRBD1
CASSATGGTYEQYF
TGCGCCAGCAGCGCGACAGGGGGGACCTACGAGCAGTACTTC
>TRBJ1-4|-|TRBV15|-
CATSRKGLGEKLFF
TGTGCCACCAGCAGAAAGGGACTGGGTGAAAAACTGTTTTTT
>TRBJ2-1|-|TRBV11-2|TRBD2
CASSPERVAGTFYNEQFF
TGTGCCAGCAGCCCCGAAAGAGTAGCGGGGACCTTTTACAATGAGCAGTTCTTC
>TRBJ2-2|-|TRBV5-1|TRBD1
CASTKTAQGAKGELFF
TGCGCCAGCACCAAAACCGCACAGGGGGCTAAGGGGGAGCTGTTTTTT
>TRBJ2-7|-|TRBV6-5|TRBD1
CASSRGLRSYEQYF
TGTGCCAGCAGTAGGGGGCTACGCTCCTACGAGCAGTACTTC
>TRBJ2-7|-|TRBV5-4|-
CASSLDLSRQYF
TGTGCCAGCAGCTTGGATCTCTCACGGCAGTACTTC
>TRBJ1-1|few|TRBV2|-
CASSFDTEAFF
TGTGCCAGCAGTTTCGACACTGAAGCTTTCTTT
>TRBJ2-2|few|TRBV19|-
CASSIGFEDTGELFF
TGTGCCAGTAGTATCGGGTTCGAGGACACCGGGGAGCTGTTTTTT
>TRBJ2-5|-|TRBV9|-
CASSPRGGETQYF
TGTGCCAGCAGCCCCAGGGGGGGAGAGACCCAGTACTTC
>TRBJ2-4|once|TRBV23-1|-
CASSQLPAEGASSSKNIQYF
TGCGCCAGCAGTCAACTCCCTGCGGAGGGGGCCTCCTCTTCCAAAAACATTCAGTACTTC
>TRBJ1-4|-|TRBV5-5|-
CASSLVLETNEKLFF
TGTGCCAGCAGCTTGGTTCTGGAGACTAATGAAAAACTGTTTTTT
>TRBJ1-2|-|TRBV15|-
CATSRDQGIQFHGYTF
TGTGCCACCAGCAGAGATCAAGGGATACAGTTCCATGGCTACACCTTC
>TRBJ1-5|-|TRBV28|-
CASSLVGHQPQHF
TGTGCCAGCAGTTTGGTAGGGCATCAGCCCCAGCATTTT
>TRBJ1-2|once|TRBV18|-
CASSPGPDYGYTF
TGTGCCAGCTCACCCGGGCCCGACTATGGCTACACCTTC
>TRBJ1-4|-|TRBV24-1|-
CATSDPLGKLFF
TGTGCCACCAGTGACCCATTAGGAAAACTGTTTTTT
>TRBJ1-3|once|TRBV6-6|-
CASSPLYPQPSGNTIYF
TGTGCCAGCAGTCCTTTATACCCTCAACCGTCTGGAAACACCATATATTTT
>TRBJ1-2|-|TRBV19|-
CASKDILYRYTF
TGTGCCAGTAAAGATATCCTATATCGCTACACCTTC
>TRBJ1-4|-|TRBV18|-
CASSQQSVASNEKLFF
TGTGCCAGCTCACAGCAATCAGTTGCCTCAAATGAAAAACTGTTTTTT
>TRBJ2-5|-|TRBV7-9|TRBD1
CASSLGQEEETQYF
TGTGCCAGCAGCTTGGGACAGGAGGAAGAGACCCAGTACTTC
>TRBJ1-1|-|TRBV10-3|-
CAISEATNTEAFF
TGTGCCATCAGTGAAGCGACGAACACTGAAGCTTTCTTT
>TRBJ1-2|-|TRBV28|TRBD1
CASSSGGGYTF
TGTGCCAGCAGTTCAGGGGGCGGCTACACCTTC